This TCR beta chain was documented in a study of blood T cell repertoires in COVID-19. This clone has a single count. Methods used by the authors: Amplification with reference gene primers provided the estimates of nucleated cell counts. Sequencing was performed with immunoSEQ multiplex PCR; in TCRdb, only in-frame clones are kept and a portion is missing. V and J calls and clone size come straight from that table; D and trimming were deduced from the DNA. The sample has about 110,000 clones, roughly 82% seen once. Trimming removed 2 bases from V and 0 bases from J; junction bases left unmatched: 3. There are 16 residues in the CDR3. Germline V gene sequence: CDR1 SGHAT, CDR2 FQNNGV.

The TCR comes from a woman of 80 years or more with active or convalescent COVID-19. The chain has TRBV11-2 and TRBJ2-1, with 8 bases lining up with TRBD2. The sequenced sample was peripheral blood. CDR3 sequence (DNA): TGTGCCAGCAGCTTAACCGGGACTAGCTCCTACAATGAGCAGTTCTTC. It translates to CASSLTGTSSYNEQFF.